These T cell receptor beta chains were read from a single sample in a study of CD8 T cells in ankylosing spondylitis. One entry per CDR3 protein results from TCRdb running MiXCR on the 5' RACE reads. The sample comprises about 220,000 distinct CDR3 sequences, roughly 26% of which are singletons, and approximately 6.6% rests with the top ten. The specimen was blood, either unsorted or a sorted T cell fraction (not recorded which). Receptors originate from a male donor with ankylosing spondylitis or in good health (not recorded which). CDR3s include the opening cysteine and the closing phenylalanine or tryptophan. D genes are given only for firm matches. A clone size is listed for some rows: how often the clone was seen (once, few, many), or a class if it is expanded.

cdr3_nt cdr3_aa v_call clone_size j_call d_call
TGTGCCAGCAGCAAACTCAGACAGGGGGCGATCTACGAGCAGTACTTC CASSKLRQGAIYEQYF TRBV21-1 many TRBJ2-7 .
TGCGCCAGCAGACCAGACGTCGGGGGCACTGAAGCTTTCTTT CASRPDVGGTEAFF TRBV5-1 many TRBJ1-1 .
TGCAGCGTTGAAGCGGGTCTAGCTGGCACCGGGGAGCTGTTTTTT CSVEAGLAGTGELFF TRBV29-1 . TRBJ2-2 .
TGCGCCAGCAGTTTCCGGGACCCCTTTGGCTATGGCTACACCTTC CASSFRDPFGYGYTF TRBV5-1 many TRBJ1-2 .
TGTGCCAGCAGTTACGGGGGCCCCACAGATACGCAGTATTTT CASSYGGPTDTQYF TRBV6-2/TRBV6-3 many TRBJ2-3 .
TGTGCCAGCAGTCATCCGGGGGGACAGGGCTACGAGCAGTACTTC CASSHPGGQGYEQYF TRBV6-1 . TRBJ2-7 TRBD1
TGTGCCAGCAGCTTAGAACGGGAGGGCCCAGAGCAGTACTTC CASSLEREGPEQYF TRBV5-4 . TRBJ2-7 TRBD2
TGTGCCAGCAGCCGGACTAGCGGTAGAGAGACCCAGTACTTC CASSRTSGRETQYF TRBV12-3/TRBV12-4 . TRBJ2-5 TRBD2
TGTGCCAGCTCACCGACAGTGGAAAAACTGTTTTTT CASSPTVEKLFF TRBV18 . TRBJ1-4 .
TGCAGTGCTAGTCCGGGAGGAGGCAATGAGCAGTTCTTC CSASPGGGNEQFF TRBV20-1 many TRBJ2-1 TRBD2
TGTGCCACCAGCAGAGACGGGACTAGCGGGATAGAGACCCAGTACTTC CATSRDGTSGIETQYF TRBV15 many TRBJ2-5 TRBD2
TGTGCCAGCAGCCAATCTCGGGGGAGAGTGCTGTTTTTT CASSQSRGRVLFF TRBV3-1 many TRBJ2-2 .
TGCAGTGCTACAAGCTACAAGGGAAACACTGAAGCTTTCTTT CSATSYKGNTEAFF TRBV20-1 few TRBJ1-1 .
TGCAGTGCTAAGAAGGCACTAGCGGGAGGCTTTGAGCAGTTCTTC CSAKKALAGGFEQFF TRBV20-1 many TRBJ2-1 TRBD2
TGTGCCAGCAGCGGTGGGGGGAGGGCCCCAGATACGCAGTATTTT CASSGGGRAPDTQYF TRBV5-6 many TRBJ2-3 TRBD2
TGCAGTGCGTCGGCGGGAGGGTCAATACTTGGGGTTGAGCAGTTCTTC CSASAGGSILGVEQFF TRBV20-1 many TRBJ2-1 TRBD2
TGCAGTGCTAGAGATCGGCTAGCGGGACTCAATGAGCAGTTCTTC CSARDRLAGLNEQFF TRBV20-1 many TRBJ2-1 TRBD2